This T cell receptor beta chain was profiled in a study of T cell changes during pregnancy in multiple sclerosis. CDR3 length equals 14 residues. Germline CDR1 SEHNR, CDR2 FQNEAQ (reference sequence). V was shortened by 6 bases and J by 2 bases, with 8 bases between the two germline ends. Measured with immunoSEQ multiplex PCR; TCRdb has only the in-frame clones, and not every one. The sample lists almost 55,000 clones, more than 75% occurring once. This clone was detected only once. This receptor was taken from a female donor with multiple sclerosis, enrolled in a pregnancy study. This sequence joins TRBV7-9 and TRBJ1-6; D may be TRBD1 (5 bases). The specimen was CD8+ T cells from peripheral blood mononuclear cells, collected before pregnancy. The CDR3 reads CASSGTTYNSPLHF. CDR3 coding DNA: TGTGCCAGCAGTGGGACTACCTATAATTCACCCCTCCACTTT.